The subject of this entry is one TCR beta chain. The CDR3 has 16 amino acids. V was pared by 3 bases and J by 3 bases, with 18 bases between. Germline CDR1 MNHEY, CDR2 SMNVEV (reference sequence). In the naive CD8 group, cells lacked CD45RO and were positively selected for CCR7, so terminally differentiated effector memory CD45RA+ cells were left out. Nashville, Tennessee was home to all donors, each a Caucasian adult. This record belongs to a study of shared clonotypes between healthy human individuals. TCRdb's table, derived via immunoSEQ multiplex PCR, lists solely in-frame clones and lacks some. The sample yields hundreds of thousands of clones, roughly 96% seen once.

The chain recombines TRBV27 with TRBJ2-7; D is perhaps TRBD1 or TRBD2 (5 bases each). The clonotype comes from a woman aged 25-40 years in good health. Input material: naive CD8+ T cells sorted from blood. The CDR3 DNA reads TGTGCCAGCAGTTTTCAACAGGACGTAGCGCTCTACGAGCAGTACTTC. It specifies CASSFQQDVALYEQYF.